One and the same sample provided the 26 T cell receptor beta chains below, sequenced in a study of pediatric ulcerative colitis. Rectal tissue came from one to two pinch biopsies taken at colonoscopy. Assay used: immunoSEQ multiplex PCR; TCRdb lists only in-frame clones, some missing. The data hold more than 40,000 clones, with 78% observed a single time. The source material was gut tissue. The receptors shown here come from a girl aged 5-17 years with moderate ulcerative colitis.

This clone has more than one count but fewer than ten. The gene calls are TRBV27 and TRBJ2-2; no clear D gene. Per the germline V gene, CDR1 is MNHEY and CDR2 is SMNVEV (reference sequence). The V end lost 6 bases, the J end lost 0 bases, and 8 bases lay between the germline ends. The CDR3 has 14 amino acids. This CDR3 reads CASSRTSNTGELFF. The CDR3 DNA reads as TGTGCCAGCAGCCGGACCTCGAACACCGGGGAGCTGTTTTTT.

There are a few counts of this clone. The CDR3 nucleotides read TGTGCCAGCTCACGGTCGGGGTTGAACACTGAAGCTTTCTTT. The encoded protein is CASSRSGLNTEAFF. V usage is TRBV18 and J usage is TRBJ1-1; D unresolved. CDR1 KGHSH and CDR2 LQKENI come from the germline V gene. The CDR3 has 14 residues. The V and J ends lost 4 bases and 0 bases respectively, with 9 bases between them.

The chain links TRBV7-9 to TRBJ2-7; D perhaps matches TRBD1 (6 bases). The CDR3 has 14 amino acids. V was shortened by 4 bases and J by 3 bases, with 13 bases between the two germline ends. CDR1 SEHNR and CDR2 FQNEAQ come from the germline V gene (reference sequence). The CDR3 region is CASSSRTEFYEQYF. The CDR3 region has the DNA TGTGCCAGCAGCTCCAGGACAGAGTTCTACGAGCAGTACTTC.

The chain carries TRBV5-1 and TRBJ2-7; D gene uncertain. The CDR3 sequence is 13 residues long. Germline values: CDR1 SGHRS, CDR2 YFSETQ. V was trimmed by 4 bases and J by 5 bases, leaving 13 bases between them. CDR3 amino acids: CASSVHSANEQYF. The CDR3 DNA follows: TGCGCCAGCAGCGTACACAGCGCCAACGAGCAGTACTTC.

The rearrangement joins TRBV19 to TRBJ2-3; possibly TRBD2 for D (6 bases). V was clipped by 1 base and J by 5 bases, with 16 bases between them. CDR3 size: 16 residues. The germline V gene has CDR1 LNHDA and CDR2 SQIVND (reference sequence). CDR3 sequence: CASSIVATRSGDTQYF. The CDR3 nucleotides are TGTGCCAGTAGTATAGTGGCGACTAGAAGTGGAGATACGCAGTATTTT.

The chain joins TRBV9 to TRBJ2-7; D is tentatively TRBD1 or TRBD2 (5 bases each). Germline CDR1 SGDLS, CDR2 YYNGEE. The CDR3 is 15 residues long. Trimming took off 3 bases at V and 7 bases at J, with 20 bases between the two ends. The DNA of the CDR3 is TGTGCCAGCAGCGCCCGGGACGGGGTGTCTCGGGAGCAGTACTTC. Its protein product is CASSARDGVSREQYF.

This chain connects TRBV4-3 to TRBJ2-3, with D perhaps being TRBD1 or TRBD2 (5 bases each). V lost 4 bases and J lost 1, with 9 bases in between. The CDR3 loop spans 14 amino acids. CDR1 is LGHNA, CDR2 YSLEER, per germline. The CDR3 nucleotides read TGCGCCAGCAGCCCACTGGGGGGCACAGATACGCAGTATTTT. Translation gives CASSPLGGTDTQYF.

The V call is TRBV10-3, the J call TRBJ2-5, with TRBD1 matching over 7 bases. The germline V gene has CDR1 ENHRY and CDR2 SYGVKD. The V segment lost 5 bases and the J segment 4 bases; nucleotides outside the gene matches: 7. This CDR3 is 14 amino acids long. The CDR3, as DNA: TGTGCCATCAGTCGGGACAGCGAAATAGAGACCCAGTACTTC. Its translation is CAISRDSEIETQYF.

The V and J genes are TRBV28 and TRBJ2-2; TRBD1 might be the D (6 bases). Germline loops: CDR1 MDHEN, CDR2 SYDVKM. The CDR3 sequence is 15 residues long. V lost 6 bases and J lost 8, with 19 bases in between. CDR3 sequence (DNA): TGTGCCAGCAGCGACAGGAATTCTTTTATAGGGGAGCTGTTTTTT. Its translation is CASSDRNSFIGELFF.

V usage is TRBV6-1 and J usage is TRBJ2-2; 8 nucleotides align to TRBD2. From germline, CDR1 is MNHNS and CDR2 SASEGT. The CDR3 has 16 amino acids. With V trimmed by 2 bases and J by 0 bases, 2 bases remained unmatched. Written as DNA, the CDR3 is TGTGCCAGCAGTGAACGGGGGGGCGCGAACACCGGGGAGCTGTTTTTT. Residues: CASSERGGANTGELFF.

This chain connects TRBV2 to TRBJ2-5; TRBD2 is a possible D gene (5 bases). V was pared by 8 bases and J by 4 bases, with 14 bases between. The CDR3 spans 13 residues. Germline V gene sequence: CDR1 SNHLY, CDR2 FYNNEI. The CDR3 coding sequence is TGTGCCAGCTCAAGCGGAAAACTAGAGACCCAGTACTTC. Its protein is CASSSGKLETQYF.

The chain carries TRBV20-1 and TRBJ2-3; D may be TRBD2 (6 bases). V lost 7 bases and J 2 bases, leaving 7 bases between the germline ends. Germline V CDR1 and CDR2: DFQATT, SNEGSKA (reference sequence). The CDR3 loop spans 11 amino acids. CDR3 bases: TGCAGTGGACTAGTCACAGATACGCAGTATTTT. Translating it yields CSGLVTDTQYF.

This chain links TRBV19 with TRBJ1-1; D is ambiguous. V lost 6 bases and J lost 0, with 14 bases in between. This CDR3 is 15 amino acids long. CDR1 is LNHDA, CDR2 SQIVND, per germline (reference sequence). CDR3 loop: CASSMRVQMNTEAFF. Written as DNA, the CDR3 is TGTGCCAGTAGCATGCGGGTACAGATGAACACTGAAGCTTTCTTT.

The genes are TRBV4-1 and TRBJ1-3; TRBD1 is a possible D gene (5 bases). Trimming left V 4 bases short and J 4 bases short, with 20 bases between. Germline V gives CDR1 MGHRA, CDR2 YSYEKL. The length of the CDR3 is 17 residues. The DNA of the CDR3 is TGCGCCAGCAGCCCCGAAGGGGTACCCTTGTTAGGAAACACCATATATTTT. Amino acid sequence: CASSPEGVPLLGNTIYF.

V usage is TRBV4-1 and J usage is TRBJ2-6; no firm D call. From germline, CDR1 is MGHRA and CDR2 YSYEKL. The CDR3 has 18 residues. V gave up 1 base and J gave up 0 bases, with 13 bases separating them. CDR3 amino acids: CASSQGPMHLSGANVLTF. The CDR3 nucleotides are TGCGCCAGCAGCCAAGGTCCCATGCATCTCTCTGGGGCCAACGTCCTGACTTTC.

This sequence joins TRBV5-8 and TRBJ1-2; TRBD1 might be the D (5 bases). The CDR3 is 13 residues long. V was clipped by 2 bases and J by 3 bases, with 8 bases between them. Germline CDR1 SGHTS, CDR2 YDEGEE. This CDR3 is CASSFRGDYGYTF. The CDR3 region has the DNA TGTGCCAGCAGCTTTCGAGGGGACTATGGCTACACCTTC.

The chain carries TRBV6-5 and TRBJ1-6; D remains unclear. Between the trimmed V and J ends, which lost 0 bases and 9 bases, there was a span of 9 bases. Germline loops: CDR1 MNHEY, CDR2 SVGAGI. The CDR3 spans 14 residues. CDR3 amino acids: CASSYSNPFSPLHF. CDR3 coding DNA: TGTGCCAGCAGTTACTCGAATCCCTTTTCACCCCTCCACTTT.

This clone came up a few times. The J gene is TRBJ2-5, the V gene TRBV5-4, with D tentatively TRBD1 or TRBD2 (6 bases each). The CDR3 runs 14 residues. Germline values: CDR1 SGHNT, CDR2 YYREEE (reference sequence). The V gene lost 4 bases and the J gene lost 1 base, with 11 bases spanning the gap. The CDR3 nucleotides are TGTGCCAGCAGCCCTACGGGGGCCCAAGAGACCCAGTACTTC. Amino acids: CASSPTGAQETQYF.

The chain links TRBV6-4 to TRBJ2-1; TRBD1 aligns across 7 bases. CDR3 size: 11 residues. Germline V gives CDR1 MRHNA, CDR2 SNTAGT. Unmatched junction bases numbered 8, after V lost 6 bases and J lost 15 bases. CDR3 region: CASRTGPSLFF. Written as DNA, the CDR3 is TGTGCCAGCAGGACAGGGCCCTCTTTGTTCTTC.

The chain carries TRBV27 and TRBJ1-2; possibly TRBD1 for D (5 bases). The germline V and J ends were trimmed by 6 bases and 7 bases, with 18 bases remaining between them. This CDR3 spans 14 amino acids. The V gene's germline CDR1 is MNHEY and CDR2 SMNVEV (reference sequence). The CDR3 sequence: CASSPVGTLSGYTF. The CDR3 DNA reads as TGTGCCAGCAGCCCGGTCGGGACCCTGAGTGGCTACACCTTC.

The genes are TRBV15 and TRBJ1-5; D gene uncertain. Germline CDR1 LNHNV, CDR2 YYDKDF (reference sequence). This CDR3 has 15 residues. Trimming pared 3 bases from V and 3 bases from J, leaving 12 bases between. DNA of the CDR3: TGTGCCACCAGCAGCCGACGGGGTATCAATCAGCCCCAGCATTTT. It is translated as CATSSRRGINQPQHF.

This chain uses TRBV5-1 with TRBJ2-5; 9 positions agree with TRBD1. The CDR3 consists of 14 residues. Germline trimming cut 6 bases from V and 3 bases from J; bases unmatched to any gene: 6. Germline V gene lookup returns CDR1 SGHRS and CDR2 YFSETQ. For the CDR3, the DNA is TGCGCCAGCACCACTCGACAGGGGGAAGAGACCCAGTACTTC. Translation: CASTTRQGEETQYF.

V gene TRBV4-2 combines with J gene TRBJ1-1; unclear D gene. CDR1 is LGHNA and CDR2 is YNFKEQ in the germline V gene. CDR3 length: 13 amino acids. The V end was cut by 4 bases, the J end by 1 base, with 7 bases between. The CDR3 DNA reads TGTGCCAGCAGCCGTCCAGAGAACACTGAAGCTTTCTTT. This encodes CASSRPENTEAFF.

The rearrangement links TRBV19 to TRBJ1-1; TRBD1 aligns across 7 bases. V dropped 10 bases and J dropped 5; count of bases not matched to a gene: 13. The CDR3 is made up of 14 amino acids. Per germline, CDR1 LNHDA and CDR2 SQIVND (reference sequence). In nucleotides, the CDR3 is TGTGCCACCTCATTGGGGGACAGAGGTACTGAAGCTTTCTTT. Translated, it gives CATSLGDRGTEAFF.

This clone has just a few counts. V gene TRBV5-4 combines with J gene TRBJ1-2; no firm D call. Looked up from germline, CDR1 is SGHNT and CDR2 is YYREEE (reference sequence). The CDR3 runs to 14 residues. Trimming shortened V by 0 bases and J by 2 bases, and 8 bases separated the two germline ends. CDR3 amino acids: CASSLEPQNYGYTF. DNA for the CDR3: TGTGCCAGCAGCTTGGAGCCACAAAACTATGGCTACACCTTC.

The V gene is TRBV27, the J gene TRBJ1-6; D is undetermined. This CDR3 comprises 16 residues. Germline CDR1 reads MNHEY; CDR2 reads SMNVEV (reference sequence). V lost 6 bases and J 0 bases, leaving 12 bases between the germline ends. CDR3 DNA sequence: TGTGCCAGCAGGAAACAGCTAAGCTCCTATAATTCACCCCTCCACTTT. As protein: CASRKQLSSYNSPLHF.